This T cell receptor (beta chain) came from a study of cytomegalovirus exposure and HLA in healthy donors. Study-level results: Per a prior analysis, the majority of TCR beta V segments were productive roughly 90% or roughly 30% of the time. Fewer N-insertions than the 666-donor mean were reportedly shown by an Asian-associated ancestry cluster in a later analysis. Later on, an analysis found that several of the most significant clusters appeared to be linked to common viral pathogens, which included parvovirus B19.

The study ran its PCR with 60 Vbeta and 13 Jbeta primers. Clones were sequenced by immunoSEQ multiplex PCR, and TCRdb holds only the in-frame ones, with some missing. The sample has roughly 150,000 clones, over 75% seen once; the top ten hold approximately 5.7%. Germline V gene lookup returns CDR1 LNHNV and CDR2 YYDKDF (reference sequence). Trimming pared 0 bases from V and 0 bases from J, leaving 12 bases between. This CDR3 is 17 amino acids long. Of note for this clone: What it binds is not known.

This sequence originates from a man aged 25-45 years in good health and CMV-seropositive. The specimen sequenced was PBMCs. The V and J genes are TRBV15 and TRBJ1-3; D gene unclear. The CDR3 region is CATSRDRVLGSGNTIYF. DNA of the CDR3: TGTGCCACCAGCAGAGATCGGGTTCTTGGCTCTGGAAACACCATATATTTT.